Detailed here is one TCR beta chain. Repertoires were generated with immunoSEQ multiplex PCR, while TCRdb's copy carries only in-frame clones and drops some. The sample has 250,000 to 350,000 clones, about 90% seen once. The data stem from a study of blood T cell repertoires in COVID-19. Per germline, CDR1 SGHRS and CDR2 YFSETQ. The CDR3 spans 16 residues. Trimming took 0 bases from V and 2 from J, leaving 12 bases between them. The chain is built from TRBV5-1 and TRBJ1-3; possible D gene TRBD1, 5 bases. The sample consisted of peripheral blood. The receptor's source is a woman aged 50 to 65 who had recovered from COVID-19. The CDR3 here is CASSLGTPLTGNTIYF. CDR3 nucleotides: TGCGCCAGCAGCTTGGGGACACCTTTAACTGGAAACACCATATATTTT.